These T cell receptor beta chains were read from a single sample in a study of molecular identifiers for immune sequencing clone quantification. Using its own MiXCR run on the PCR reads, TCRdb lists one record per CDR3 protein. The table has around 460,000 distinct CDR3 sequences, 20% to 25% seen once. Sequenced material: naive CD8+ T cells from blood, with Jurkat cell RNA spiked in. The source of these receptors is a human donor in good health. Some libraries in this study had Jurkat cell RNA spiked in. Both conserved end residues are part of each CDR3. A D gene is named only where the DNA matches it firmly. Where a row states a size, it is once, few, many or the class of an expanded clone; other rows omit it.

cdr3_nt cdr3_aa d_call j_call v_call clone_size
TGTGCCAGCAGTGATGAAGGGGACTACACAGATACGCAGTATTTT CASSDEGDYTDTQYF TRBD2 TRBJ2-3 TRBV25-1 many
TGTGCCAGCAGTTTGGGGGACACAGATACGCAGTATTTT CASSLGDTDTQYF - TRBJ2-3 TRBV28 many
TGTGCCAGCACTGGATGGGTTGGGGAGCTGTTTTTT CASTGWVGELFF - TRBJ2-2 TRBV7-9 few
TGTGCCAGCAGTTGGGACACGAAATCCTACGAGCAGTACTTC CASSWDTKSYEQYF - TRBJ2-7 TRBV6-2/TRBV6-3 few
TGCGCCAGCAGCCAACTAAGACTAGCGGGGGGGCCTGCCGGGGAGCTGTTTTTT CASSQLRLAGGPAGELFF TRBD2 TRBJ2-2 TRBV4-1 -
TGTGCCAGCAGTGAAGGGGACAGGAACTATGGCTACACCTTC CASSEGDRNYGYTF TRBD1 TRBJ1-2 TRBV2 many
TGTGCCAGCAGCCCCGGCTGGAACCTCGATACGCAGTATTTT CASSPGWNLDTQYF - TRBJ2-3 TRBV5-8 few
TGTGCCAGCAGCTTAGGTGTGGATAGCACAGATACGCAGTATTTT CASSLGVDSTDTQYF - TRBJ2-3 TRBV13 many
TGCGCCAGCGGCCAGGAGACCGGGGGGCGCATCGATCAGCCCCAGCATTTT CASGQETGGRIDQPQHF - TRBJ1-5 TRBV4-1 -
TGTGCCAGCAGCTTGGTCATTACCAACTATGGCTACACCTTC CASSLVITNYGYTF - TRBJ1-2 TRBV5-6 few
TGCGCCAGCAGCCAAGATCCAGTGACGGCGAGCTCCTACGAGCAGTACTTC CASSQDPVTASSYEQYF - TRBJ2-7 TRBV4-3 -
TGTGCCTGGAGTGACTCGGATAGCAATCAGCCCCAGCATTTT CAWSDSDSNQPQHF - TRBJ1-5 TRBV30 -
TGTGCCAGCAGTTTTAGTGGGGCCCAAGAGACCCAGTACTTC CASSFSGAQETQYF - TRBJ2-5 TRBV12-3/TRBV12-4 -
TGTGCCAGCACCTCCGGGACAGGTCGCACAGATACGCAGTATTTT CASTSGTGRTDTQYF TRBD1 TRBJ2-3 TRBV7-9 few
TGTGCCGGCAGCCTGGGAGGGGTCTCTGGAAACACCATATATTTT CAGSLGGVSGNTIYF - TRBJ1-3 TRBV5-6 -
TGTGCCAGCAGTTATGGGAGGGGTGAGCAGTTCTTC CASSYGRGEQFF TRBD2 TRBJ2-1 TRBV28 -
TGTGCCAGCAGCCCCCAGGCGGTGGGAACCCCTACTACGGGTGAGCAGTACTTC CASSPQAVGTPTTGEQYF - TRBJ2-7 TRBV7-2 -
TGTGCCAGCAGTTTTCTCGCAGGTAGCAATCAGCCCCAGCATTTT CASSFLAGSNQPQHF - TRBJ1-5 TRBV12-3/TRBV12-4 many
TGTGCCAGCAGTTTCGTCAGGGGGGCGGATACGCAGTATTTT CASSFVRGADTQYF - TRBJ2-3 TRBV12-3/TRBV12-4 -
TGCGCCAGCAGCCAAGATAGGCTAGCGGGAACTACGAACACCGGGGAGCTGTTTTTT CASSQDRLAGTTNTGELFF TRBD2 TRBJ2-2 TRBV4-3 few
TGCGCCAGCAGCTTTCGGGGGGCCTCCACAGATACGCAGTATTTT CASSFRGASTDTQYF - TRBJ2-3 TRBV5-1 few
TGTGCCAGCAGCAGCTCTTGGCGGGGAGATACAGATACGCAGTATTTT CASSSSWRGDTDTQYF - TRBJ2-3 TRBV7-9 many
TGTGCCAGCAGCTACAGGACTGGTGGAGATACGCAGTATTTT CASSYRTGGDTQYF - TRBJ2-3 TRBV7-9 many
TGTGCCAGCAGCCAGGTACCGGGACAGGGCTCGAACACTGAAGCTTTCTTT CASSQVPGQGSNTEAFF TRBD1 TRBJ1-1 TRBV4-2 -
TGCGCCAGCAGCTCGACTAGCTCGATCACAGATACGCAGTATTTT CASSSTSSITDTQYF TRBD2 TRBJ2-3 TRBV4-1 many
TGTGCCAGCAGTTTAATCCCAGGGACTCCGCGGAGCTCCTACAATGAGCAGTTCTTC CASSLIPGTPRSSYNEQFF - TRBJ2-1 TRBV28 -
TGTGCCATCAGTGAGCCGAGCCGGGGGGAGGCCAAAAACATTCAGTACTTC CAISEPSRGEAKNIQYF TRBD2 TRBJ2-4 TRBV10-3 few
TGTGCCAGCAGCGGGCGGGACAGCATGAACACCGGGGAGCTGTTTTTT CASSGRDSMNTGELFF - TRBJ2-2 TRBV7-9 many
TGTGCCAGCAGTCCTCTCCCCGAATATCAGCCCCAGCATTTT CASSPLPEYQPQHF - TRBJ1-5 TRBV27 many
TGTGCCGCCGGATCGTACGAGCAGTACTTC CAAGSYEQYF - TRBJ2-7 TRBV10-3 many
TGTGCCAGCAGCGGGACATCGGAGGTTCAGTACTTC CASSGTSEVQYF - TRBJ2-7 TRBV28 -
TGTGCCAGCAGCTTAGGGGGGTCTGGAGCTTTCTTT CASSLGGSGAFF - TRBJ1-1 TRBV7-9 -
TGTGCCAGCAGCCCAAGATCAGGACAGGGGGCGTGGGCCCAGCATTTT CASSPRSGQGAWAQHF TRBD1 TRBJ1-5 TRBV7-2 many
TGCGCCAGCAGCCCCCTGGGTAGAGCCTACGAGCAGTACTTC CASSPLGRAYEQYF - TRBJ2-7 TRBV4-3 many
TGTGCCAGCAGCGACGGAACGACGACCTACAATGAGCAGTTCTTC CASSDGTTTYNEQFF - TRBJ2-1 TRBV27 -
TGTGCCAGCAGCCGAGCGAATTTCGAGGAGACCCAGTACTTC CASSRANFEETQYF - TRBJ2-5 TRBV7-9 -
TGTGCCAGCAGCTCGAGGGACAGGGGGCCTGAAGCTTTCTTT CASSSRDRGPEAFF TRBD1 TRBJ1-1 TRBV7-9 few
TGTGCCAGCAGTCCGTACGATTACACCGGGGAGCTGTTTTTT CASSPYDYTGELFF - TRBJ2-2 TRBV27 few
TGTGCCAGTAGTATAAGTACATATGGGGCCAACGTCCTGACTTTC CASSISTYGANVLTF - TRBJ2-6 TRBV19 many
TGTGCCAGCAGTACCGTCTATTCTGGGGCCAACGTCCTGACTTTC CASSTVYSGANVLTF - TRBJ2-6 TRBV12-3/TRBV12-4 -
TGTGCCAGCAGTTTTAATAGAGACACTGAAGCTTTCTTT CASSFNRDTEAFF - TRBJ1-1 TRBV27 -
TGTGCCAGCAGCGTATTCGGTCTAGCGGGAAGGAACGAGCAGTACTTC CASSVFGLAGRNEQYF TRBD2 TRBJ2-7 TRBV9 few
TGCGCCAGCAGCCAAGATCATACTGAATACGAGCAGTACTTC CASSQDHTEYEQYF - TRBJ2-7 TRBV4-3 -
TGTGCCAGCAGCCAAGATCTCCCGGGGGCGCGAGCCAAAAACATTCAGTACTTC CASSQDLPGARAKNIQYF - TRBJ2-4 TRBV14 many
TGTGCCAGTAGTATTGAAGGACTAGCGGGGGGTACACCGTTGTCGGAGACCCAGTACTTC CASSIEGLAGGTPLSETQYF TRBD2 TRBJ2-5 TRBV19 few
TGTGCCAGCAGCCCCTGGGACAGGAGGTCCACTGAAGCTTTCTTT CASSPWDRRSTEAFF TRBD1 TRBJ1-1 TRBV5-3 few
TGCAGTGCTAGTATGTCCGGGACTGGTCTCGGATACGAGCAGTACTTC CSASMSGTGLGYEQYF - TRBJ2-7 TRBV20-1 -
TGTGCCAGCAGCTTAGCGTTGGTATCGGGGTTCACTGAAGCTTTCTTT CASSLALVSGFTEAFF - TRBJ1-1 TRBV7-9 many
TGCAGCGTACTAGCGAGGTTGGTGACAGATACGCAGTATTTT CSVLARLVTDTQYF TRBD2 TRBJ2-3 TRBV29-1 -
TGTGCCAGCAGCTTAGTAGACTACTATGGCTACGCCTTC CASSLVDYYGYAF - TRBJ1-2 TRBV7-9 -
TGTGCCAGCAATCCCTATACGGGTGAGCAGTTCTTC CASNPYTGEQFF - TRBJ2-1 TRBV28 -
TGTGCCAATACCCAGGGGGGGGTGACGACTGAAGCTTTCTTT CANTQGGVTTEAFF TRBD1 TRBJ1-1 TRBV12-3/TRBV12-4 many
TGTGCCAGCAGTGAAGAGGTTATTGGGGCAGGGGGCAATCAGCCCCAGCATTTT CASSEEVIGAGGNQPQHF - TRBJ1-5 TRBV6-1 -
TGCGCCAGCAGCCAAGATATGAGCTCTGGAAACACCATATATTTT CASSQDMSSGNTIYF - TRBJ1-3 TRBV4-3 many
TGTGCCAGTAGTATTTGGGCTAGCGGGTACAATGAGCAGTTCTTC CASSIWASGYNEQFF TRBD2 TRBJ2-1 TRBV19 many
TGTGCCAGCAGCTCCCCAGACTACGAGCAGTACTTC CASSSPDYEQYF - TRBJ2-7 TRBV7-8 many
TGTGCCAGCAGCCGAGAGGGGCTAGCGGGCACAGATACGCAGTATTTT CASSREGLAGTDTQYF TRBD2 TRBJ2-3 TRBV7-2 -
TGTGCCAGCAGCAGAAGCTTGTATTCGAATGAAAAACTGTTTTTT CASSRSLYSNEKLFF - TRBJ1-4 TRBV7-9 many
TGTGCCAGGACGGGGGGTTCGGTCACTGAAGCTTTCTTT CARTGGSVTEAFF - TRBJ1-1 TRBV2 many